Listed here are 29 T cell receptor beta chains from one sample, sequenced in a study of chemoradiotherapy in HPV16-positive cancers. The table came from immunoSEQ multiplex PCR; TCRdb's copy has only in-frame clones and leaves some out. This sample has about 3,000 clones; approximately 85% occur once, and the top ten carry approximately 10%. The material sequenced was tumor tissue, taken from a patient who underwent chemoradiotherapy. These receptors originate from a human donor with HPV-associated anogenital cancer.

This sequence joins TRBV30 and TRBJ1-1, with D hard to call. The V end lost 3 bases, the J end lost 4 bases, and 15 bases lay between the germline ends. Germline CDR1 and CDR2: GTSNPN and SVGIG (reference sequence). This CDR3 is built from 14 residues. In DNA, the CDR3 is TGTGCCTGGAGCCCAAGGGCGGTGATCACTGAAGCTTTCTTT. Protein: CAWSPRAVITEAFF.

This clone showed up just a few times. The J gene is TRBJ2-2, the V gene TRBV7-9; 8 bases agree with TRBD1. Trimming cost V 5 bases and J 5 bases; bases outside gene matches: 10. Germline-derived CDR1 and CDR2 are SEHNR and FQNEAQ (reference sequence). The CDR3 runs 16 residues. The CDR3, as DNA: TGTGCCAGCAGCCGCCCAGGGGGCGCGGGTACCGGGGAGCTGTTTTTT. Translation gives CASSRPGGAGTGELFF.

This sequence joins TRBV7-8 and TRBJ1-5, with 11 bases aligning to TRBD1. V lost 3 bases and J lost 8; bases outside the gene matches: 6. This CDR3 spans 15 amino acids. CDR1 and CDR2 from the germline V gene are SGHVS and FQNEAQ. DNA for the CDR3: TGTGCCAGCAGCTTTGGGACAGGGGGTAGCAAGCCCCAGCATTTT. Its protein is CASSFGTGGSKPQHF.

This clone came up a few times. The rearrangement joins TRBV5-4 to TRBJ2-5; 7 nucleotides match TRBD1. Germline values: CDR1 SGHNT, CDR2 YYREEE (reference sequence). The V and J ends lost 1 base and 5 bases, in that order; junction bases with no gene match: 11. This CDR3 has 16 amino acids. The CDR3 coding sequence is TGTGCCAGCAGCTTGAATCAACAGGGGACCAGGGAGACCCAGTACTTC. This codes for CASSLNQQGTRETQYF.

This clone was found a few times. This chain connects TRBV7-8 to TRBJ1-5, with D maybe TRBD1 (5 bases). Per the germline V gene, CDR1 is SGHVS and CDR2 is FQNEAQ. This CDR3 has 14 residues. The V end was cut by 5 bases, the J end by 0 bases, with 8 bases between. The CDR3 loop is CASSPGASNQPQHF. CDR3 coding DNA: TGTGCCAGCAGCCCCGGGGCTAGCAATCAGCCCCAGCATTTT. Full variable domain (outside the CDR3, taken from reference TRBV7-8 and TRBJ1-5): GAGVSQSPRYKVAKRGQDVALRCDPISGHVSLFWYQQALGQGPEFLTYFQNEAQLDKSGLPSDRFFAERPEGSVSTLKIQRTQQEDSAVYLCASSPGASNQPQHFGDGTRLSIL.

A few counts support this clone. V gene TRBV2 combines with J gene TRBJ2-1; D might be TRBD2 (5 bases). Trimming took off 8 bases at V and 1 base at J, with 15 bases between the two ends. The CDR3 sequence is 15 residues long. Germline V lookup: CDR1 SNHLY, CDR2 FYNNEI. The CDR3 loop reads CASFRGVGSYNEQFF. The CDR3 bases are TGTGCCAGCTTCCGGGGAGTCGGGTCCTACAATGAGCAGTTCTTC.

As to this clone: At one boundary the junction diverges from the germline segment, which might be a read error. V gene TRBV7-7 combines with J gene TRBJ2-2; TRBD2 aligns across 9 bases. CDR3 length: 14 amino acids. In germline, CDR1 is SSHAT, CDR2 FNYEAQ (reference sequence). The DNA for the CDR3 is TGTGCTAGCAGCTCGGGACTAGCTAGCGGGGAGCTGTTTTTT. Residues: CASSSGLASGELFF.

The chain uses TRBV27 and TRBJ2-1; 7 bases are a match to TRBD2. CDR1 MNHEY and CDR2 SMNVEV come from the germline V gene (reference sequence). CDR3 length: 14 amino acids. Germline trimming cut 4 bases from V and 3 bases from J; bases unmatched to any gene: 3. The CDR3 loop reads CASSSASGYNEQFF. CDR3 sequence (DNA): TGTGCCAGCAGTTCCGCTAGCGGCTACAATGAGCAGTTCTTC.

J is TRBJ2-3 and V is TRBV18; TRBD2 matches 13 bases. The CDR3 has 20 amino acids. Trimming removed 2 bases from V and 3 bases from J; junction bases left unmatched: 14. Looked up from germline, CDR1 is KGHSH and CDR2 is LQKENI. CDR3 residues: CASSPIEGLAGTSRTDTQYF. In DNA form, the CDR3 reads TGTGCCAGCTCACCAATTGAGGGACTAGCGGGAACCTCGCGGACAGATACGCAGTATTTT.

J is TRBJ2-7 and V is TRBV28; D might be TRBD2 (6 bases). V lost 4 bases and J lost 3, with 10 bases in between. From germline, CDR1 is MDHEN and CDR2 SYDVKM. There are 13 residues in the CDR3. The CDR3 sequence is CASSSGTVYEQYF. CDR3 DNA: TGTGCCAGCAGTTCCGGGACTGTCTACGAGCAGTACTTC. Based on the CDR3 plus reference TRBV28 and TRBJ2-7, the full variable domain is DVKVTQSSRYLVKRTGEKVFLECVQDMDHENMFWYRQDPGLGLRLIYFSYDVKMKEKGDIPEGYSVSREKKERFSLILESASTNQTSMYLCASSSGTVYEQYFGPGTRLTVT.

The CDR3 is CASSLEVDTQYF. CDR3 DNA sequence: TGTGCCAGCAGCCTCGAGGTAGATACGCAGTATTTT. The chain has TRBV5-4 and TRBJ2-3, with D unclear. CDR1 and CDR2 (germline): SGHNT, YYREEE (reference sequence). V was trimmed by 4 bases and J by 5 bases, leaving 8 bases between them. The CDR3 spans 12 residues. The entire variable domain, with the rest obtained from reference TRBV5-4 and TRBJ2-3, is as follows: ETGVTQSPTHLIKTRGQQVTLRCSSQSGHNTVSWYQQALGQGPQFIFQYYREEENGRGNFPPRFSGLQFPNYSSELNVNALELDDSALYLCASSLEVDTQYFGPGTRLTVL.

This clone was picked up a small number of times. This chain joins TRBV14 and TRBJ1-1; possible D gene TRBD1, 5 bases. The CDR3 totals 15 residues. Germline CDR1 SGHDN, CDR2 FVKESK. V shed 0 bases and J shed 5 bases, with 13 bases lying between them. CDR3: CASSQDRRPGTEAFF. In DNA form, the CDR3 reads TGTGCCAGCAGCCAAGATCGTAGGCCAGGGACTGAAGCTTTCTTT.

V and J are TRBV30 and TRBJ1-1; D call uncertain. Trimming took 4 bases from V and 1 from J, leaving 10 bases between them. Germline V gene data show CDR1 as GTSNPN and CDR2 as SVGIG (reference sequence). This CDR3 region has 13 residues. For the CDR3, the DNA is TGTGCCTGGACCCTCCGACAGAACACTGAAGCTTTCTTT. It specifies CAWTLRQNTEAFF.

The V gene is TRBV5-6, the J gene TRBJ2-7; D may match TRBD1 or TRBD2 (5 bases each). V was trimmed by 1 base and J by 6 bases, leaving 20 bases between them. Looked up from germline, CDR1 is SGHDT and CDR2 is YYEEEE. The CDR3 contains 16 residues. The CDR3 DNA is TGTGCCAGCAGCTTGTTTTCCGGGGCCGTCTTCGGCGAGCAGTACTTC. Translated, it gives CASSLFSGAVFGEQYF.

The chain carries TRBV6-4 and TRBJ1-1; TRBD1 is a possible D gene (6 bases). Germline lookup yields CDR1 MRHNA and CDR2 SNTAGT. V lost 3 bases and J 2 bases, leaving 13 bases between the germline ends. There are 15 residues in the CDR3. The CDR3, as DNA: TGTGCCAGCAGTGAGGGGGGGCAGGTTAACACTGAAGCTTTCTTT. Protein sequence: CASSEGGQVNTEAFF.

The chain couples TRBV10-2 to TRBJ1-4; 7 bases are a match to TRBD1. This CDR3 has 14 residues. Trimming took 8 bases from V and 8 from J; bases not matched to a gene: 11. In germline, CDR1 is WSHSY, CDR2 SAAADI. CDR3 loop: CASGETGPREKLFF. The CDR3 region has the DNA TGCGCCAGCGGGGAGACAGGGCCCCGGGAAAAACTGTTTTTT.

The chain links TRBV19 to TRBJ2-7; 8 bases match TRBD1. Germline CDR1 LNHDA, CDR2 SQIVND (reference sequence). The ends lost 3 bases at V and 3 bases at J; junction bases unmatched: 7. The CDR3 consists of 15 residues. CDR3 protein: CASSMTDRALYEQYF. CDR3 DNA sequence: TGTGCCAGTAGTATGACGGACAGGGCGCTCTACGAGCAGTACTTC.

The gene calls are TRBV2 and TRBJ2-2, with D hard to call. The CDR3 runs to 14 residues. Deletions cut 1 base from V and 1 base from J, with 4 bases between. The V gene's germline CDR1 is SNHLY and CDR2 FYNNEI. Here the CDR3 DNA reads TGTGCCAGCAGTGAAGTAGAGAACACCGGGGAGCTGTTTTTT. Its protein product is CASSEVENTGELFF.

CDR3 in DNA: TGTGCCAGCAGCTTTCCACTTGGGCAAGAGACCCAGTACTTC. Translation gives CASSFPLGQETQYF. The genes are TRBV11-2 and TRBJ2-5; D is unresolved. V was clipped by 3 bases and J by 2 bases, with 10 bases between them. The germline V gene encodes CDR1 SGHAT and CDR2 FQNNGV. The CDR3 has 14 amino acids.

The CDR3 bases are TGTGCCAGCAGCTCCCCCAACAGGGGGACTGAAGCTTTCTTT. This gives the protein CASSSPNRGTEAFF. The V call is TRBV5-4, the J call TRBJ1-1; 8 bases are shared with TRBD1. Germline values: CDR1 SGHNT, CDR2 YYREEE (reference sequence). The CDR3 sequence is 14 residues long. Trimming at V came to 3 bases and at J to 5 bases, leaving 6 bases not matched to a gene.

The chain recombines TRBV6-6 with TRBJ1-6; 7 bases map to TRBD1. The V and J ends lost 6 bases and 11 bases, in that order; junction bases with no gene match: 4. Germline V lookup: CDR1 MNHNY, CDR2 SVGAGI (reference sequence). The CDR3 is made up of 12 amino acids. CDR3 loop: CASSLRGTPLHF. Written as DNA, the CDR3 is TGTGCCAGCAGCCTCAGGGGGACACCCCTCCACTTT.

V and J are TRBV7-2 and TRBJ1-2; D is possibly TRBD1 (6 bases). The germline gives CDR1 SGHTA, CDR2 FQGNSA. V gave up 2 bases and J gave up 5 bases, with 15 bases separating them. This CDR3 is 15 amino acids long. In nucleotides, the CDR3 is TGTGCCAGCAGCTTAAATGGACAGAGGGGGTATGGCTACACCTTC. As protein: CASSLNGQRGYGYTF.

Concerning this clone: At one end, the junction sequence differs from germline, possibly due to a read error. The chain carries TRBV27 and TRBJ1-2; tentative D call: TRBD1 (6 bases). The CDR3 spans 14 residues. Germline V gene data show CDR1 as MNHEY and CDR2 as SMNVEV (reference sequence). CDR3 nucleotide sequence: TGTGCCTGCAGTTTATCGACAGGAGTCTATGGCTACACCTTC. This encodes CACSLSTGVYGYTF.

This CDR3 is CASTPAVPSYEQYF. The CDR3 DNA follows: TGTGCCAGCACTCCGGCAGTCCCTTCCTACGAGCAGTACTTC. The chain links TRBV7-2 to TRBJ2-7; no reliable D call. Germline V gives CDR1 SGHTA, CDR2 FQGNSA. The ends were cut back, 7 bases at V and 1 base at J, with 14 bases in the middle. The CDR3 has 14 residues.

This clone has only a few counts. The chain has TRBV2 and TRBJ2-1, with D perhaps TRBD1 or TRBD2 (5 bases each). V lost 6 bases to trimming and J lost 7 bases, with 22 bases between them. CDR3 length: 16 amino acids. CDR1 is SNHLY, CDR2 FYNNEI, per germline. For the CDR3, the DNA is TGTGCCAGCAGGAAGCGCCGGGACCCCCCGAGGAATGAGCAGTTCTTC. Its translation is CASRKRRDPPRNEQFF.

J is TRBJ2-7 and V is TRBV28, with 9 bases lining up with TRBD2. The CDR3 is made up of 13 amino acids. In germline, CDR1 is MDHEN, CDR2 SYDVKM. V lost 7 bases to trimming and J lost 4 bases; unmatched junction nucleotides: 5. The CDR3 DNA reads TGTGCCAGCACTCTTAGCGGGAGTTACGAGCAGTACTTC. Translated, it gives CASTLSGSYEQYF. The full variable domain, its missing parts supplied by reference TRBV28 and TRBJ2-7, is DVKVTQSSRYLVKRTGEKVFLECVQDMDHENMFWYRQDPGLGLRLIYFSYDVKMKEKGDIPEGYSVSREKKERFSLILESASTNQTSMYLCASTLSGSYEQYFGPGTRLTVT.

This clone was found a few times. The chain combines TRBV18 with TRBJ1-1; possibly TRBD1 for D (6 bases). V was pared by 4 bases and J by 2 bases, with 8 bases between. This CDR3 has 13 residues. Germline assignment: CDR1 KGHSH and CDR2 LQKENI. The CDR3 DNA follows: TGTGCCAGCTCACAGGACAGAAACACTGAAGCTTTCTTT. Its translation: CASSQDRNTEAFF.

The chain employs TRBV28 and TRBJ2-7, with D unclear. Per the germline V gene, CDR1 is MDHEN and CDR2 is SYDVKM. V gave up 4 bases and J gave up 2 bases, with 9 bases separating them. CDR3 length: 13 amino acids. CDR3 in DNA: TGTGCCAGCAGTTCCGGGCCTACCTACGAGCAGTACTTC. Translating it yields CASSSGPTYEQYF.

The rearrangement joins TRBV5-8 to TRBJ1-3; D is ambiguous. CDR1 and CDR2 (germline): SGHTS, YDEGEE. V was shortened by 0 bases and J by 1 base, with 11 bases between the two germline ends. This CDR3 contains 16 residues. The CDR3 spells CASSLAAGLSGNTIYF. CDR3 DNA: TGTGCCAGCAGCTTGGCCGCTGGACTTTCTGGAAACACCATATATTTT.